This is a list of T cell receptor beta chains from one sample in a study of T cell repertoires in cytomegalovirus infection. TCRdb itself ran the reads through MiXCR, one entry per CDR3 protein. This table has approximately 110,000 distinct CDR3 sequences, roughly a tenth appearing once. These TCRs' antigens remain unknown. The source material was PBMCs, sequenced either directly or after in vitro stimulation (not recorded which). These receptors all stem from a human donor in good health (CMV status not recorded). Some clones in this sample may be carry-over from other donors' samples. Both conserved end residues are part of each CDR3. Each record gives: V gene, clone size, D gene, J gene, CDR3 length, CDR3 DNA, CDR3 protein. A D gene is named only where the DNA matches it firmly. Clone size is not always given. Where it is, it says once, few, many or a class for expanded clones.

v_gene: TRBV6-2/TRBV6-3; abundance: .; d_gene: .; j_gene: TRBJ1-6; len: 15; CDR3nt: TGTGCCAGCAGTTACCGAACAGGGACGAGAGCACCCCTCCACTTT; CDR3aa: CASSYRTGTRAPLHF
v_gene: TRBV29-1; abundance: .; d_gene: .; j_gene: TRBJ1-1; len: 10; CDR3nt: TGCAGCGCCATGGAGGGAAAAGCTTTCTTT; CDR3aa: CSAMEGKAFF
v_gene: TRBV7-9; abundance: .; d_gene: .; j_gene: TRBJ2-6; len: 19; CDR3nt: TGTGCCAGCAGGTCACGGCAGCGCGGTCTCTCTTCTGGGGCCAACGTCCTGACTTTC; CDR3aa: CASRSRQRGLSSGANVLTF
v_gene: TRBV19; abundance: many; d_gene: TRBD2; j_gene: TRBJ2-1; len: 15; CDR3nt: TGTGCCAGTAGTAGTAGCGGGACTCCCTACAATGAGCAGTTCTTC; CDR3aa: CASSSSGTPYNEQFF
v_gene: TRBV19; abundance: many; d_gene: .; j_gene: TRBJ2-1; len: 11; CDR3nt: TGTGCCAGTAGTACGCGCGATGAGCAGTTCTTC; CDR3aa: CASSTRDEQFF
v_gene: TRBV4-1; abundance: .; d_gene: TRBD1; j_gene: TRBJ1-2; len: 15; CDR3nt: TGCGCCAGCAGTCCTCTTCCGGGACAGGGATCTGGCTACACCTTC; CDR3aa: CASSPLPGQGSGYTF
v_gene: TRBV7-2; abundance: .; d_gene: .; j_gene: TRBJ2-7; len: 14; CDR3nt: TGTGCCAGCAGCTTAGAATGGGGTCACGACGAGCAGTACTTC; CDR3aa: CASSLEWGHDEQYF
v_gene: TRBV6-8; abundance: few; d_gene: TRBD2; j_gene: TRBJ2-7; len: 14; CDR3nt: TGTGCCAGCAGTAGGGAGGGAGGGCCCTACGAGCAGTACTTC; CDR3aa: CASSREGGPYEQYF
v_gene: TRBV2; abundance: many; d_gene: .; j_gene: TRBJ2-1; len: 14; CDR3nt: TGTGCCAGCAGCCACATAGAAGACCTGAATGAGCAGTTCTTC; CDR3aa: CASSHIEDLNEQFF
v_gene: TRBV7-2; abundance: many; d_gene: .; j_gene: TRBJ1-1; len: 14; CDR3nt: TGTGCCAGCAGCCTTGACAGAGGTGTCGGGTTGGCTTTCTTT; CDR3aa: CASSLDRGVGLAFF
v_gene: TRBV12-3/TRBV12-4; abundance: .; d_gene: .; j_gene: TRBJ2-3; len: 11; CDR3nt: TGTGCCAGCTCCCAGGGAAGGACGCAGTATTTT; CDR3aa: CASSQGRTQYF
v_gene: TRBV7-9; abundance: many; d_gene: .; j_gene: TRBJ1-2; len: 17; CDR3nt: TGTGCCAGCAGCTCCACCGCGGCGGAAAAGGAGGACTATGGCTACACCTTC; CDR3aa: CASSSTAAEKEDYGYTF
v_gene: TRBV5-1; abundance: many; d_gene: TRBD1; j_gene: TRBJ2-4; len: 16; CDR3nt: TGCGCCAGCAGCTTAGCCTCAGGGGGAACACAAAACATTCAGTACTTC; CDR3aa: CASSLASGGTQNIQYF
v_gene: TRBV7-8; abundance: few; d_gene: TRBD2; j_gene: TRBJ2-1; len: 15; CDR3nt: TGTGCCAGCAGCCCGTGGACTAGCGGGAGTAATGAGCAGTTCTTC; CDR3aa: CASSPWTSGSNEQFF
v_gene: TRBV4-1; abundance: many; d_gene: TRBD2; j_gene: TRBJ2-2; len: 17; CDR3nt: TGCGCCAGCAGCACTCACGGAGCCGGGAGGGACACCGGGGAGCTGTTTTTT; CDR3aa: CASSTHGAGRDTGELFF
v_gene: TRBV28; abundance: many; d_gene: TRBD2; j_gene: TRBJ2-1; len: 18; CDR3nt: TGTGCCAGCAGTTCCCAGCCGTGGAGACGGGAGGGCCTAAATGAGCAGTTCTTC; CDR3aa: CASSSQPWRREGLNEQFF